The T cell receptor beta chain under discussion was sequenced for a study of T cells after yellow fever vaccination. This clonotype was detected many times. The antigen is undetermined. The CDR3 length is 15 residues. CDR1 DFQATT and CDR2 SNEGSKA come from the germline V gene (reference sequence). Trimming removed 3 bases at V and 6 bases at J, with 18 bases between. TCRdb reprocessed the 5' RACE reads with MiXCR, giving one entry per CDR3 protein. The sample lists 150,000 or so distinct CDR3 sequences, less than 8.5% occurring once. Findings and limits, study-wide: A minor fraction of clonotypes spanned both CD4 and CD8 compartments. Reappearance after the booster was observed for most primary-vaccination clones (96% CD4, about 90% CD8).

V is TRBV20-1 and J is TRBJ2-1; perhaps TRBD1 as D (5 bases). This clonotype was sampled from a man aged 30 to 39 who received the YFV17D yellow fever vaccine. The starting material was CD4+ T cells sorted from PBMCs, obtained 10 days after the yellow fever booster vaccination. The CDR3, as DNA: TGCAGTGCTAGGGGGCCGGACGTTGACATCAATGAGCAGTTCTTC. Translated: CSARGPDVDINEQFF.